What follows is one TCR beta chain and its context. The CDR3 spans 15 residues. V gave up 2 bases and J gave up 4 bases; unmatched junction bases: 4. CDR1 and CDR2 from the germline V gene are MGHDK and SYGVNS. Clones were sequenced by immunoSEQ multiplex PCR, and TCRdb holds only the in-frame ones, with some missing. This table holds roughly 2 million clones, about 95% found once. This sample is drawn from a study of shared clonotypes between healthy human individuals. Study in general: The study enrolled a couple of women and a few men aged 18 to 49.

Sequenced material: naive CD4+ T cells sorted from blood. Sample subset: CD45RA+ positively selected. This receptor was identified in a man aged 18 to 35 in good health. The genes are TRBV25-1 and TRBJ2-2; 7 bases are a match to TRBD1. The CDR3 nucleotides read TGTGCCAGCAGTGAAACAGGGGCCGGCACCGGGGAGCTGTTTTTT. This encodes CASSETGAGTGELFF.